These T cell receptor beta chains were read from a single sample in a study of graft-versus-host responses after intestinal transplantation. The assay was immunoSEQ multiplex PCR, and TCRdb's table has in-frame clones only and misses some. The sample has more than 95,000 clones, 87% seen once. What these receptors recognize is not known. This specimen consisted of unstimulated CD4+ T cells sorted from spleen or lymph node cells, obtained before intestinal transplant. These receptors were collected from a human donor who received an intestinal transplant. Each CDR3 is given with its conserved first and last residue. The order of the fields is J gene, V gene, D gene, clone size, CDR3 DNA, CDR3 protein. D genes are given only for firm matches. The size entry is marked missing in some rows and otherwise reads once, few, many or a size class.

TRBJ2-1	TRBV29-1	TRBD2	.	TGCAGCGTCGGACTAGCGGGGATCTCCTACAATGAGCAGTTCTTC	CSVGLAGISYNEQFF
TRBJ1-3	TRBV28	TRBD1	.	TGTGCCAGCAGAGGAGGGGGCATCTCTGGAAACACCATATATTTT	CASRGGGISGNTIYF
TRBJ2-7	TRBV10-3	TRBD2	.	TGTGCCATCAGTGAGTCCATTATAGCGGGAAGGTACGAGCAGTACTTC	CAISESIIAGRYEQYF
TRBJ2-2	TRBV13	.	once	TGTGCCAGCAGCCAACCTTTAAGGGCGAACACCGGGGAGCTGTTTTTT	CASSQPLRANTGELFF
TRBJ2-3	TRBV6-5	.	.	TGTGCCAGCAGTTACTCCGGGGTTAACACAGATACGCAGTATTTT	CASSYSGVNTDTQYF
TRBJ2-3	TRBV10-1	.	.	TGCGCCAGCAGTGAGTCTCTGGGGCTTCAAGCAAAATATTTT	CASSESLGLQAKYF
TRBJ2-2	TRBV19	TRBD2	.	TGTGCCAGTAAAGCGGGGGGCCTGAACACCGGGGAGCTGTTTTTT	CASKAGGLNTGELFF
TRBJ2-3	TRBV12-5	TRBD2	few	TGTGCTAGTGGTTTGGGGCTAGCGGGAGTTAAAGATACGCAGTATTTT	CASGLGLAGVKDTQYF
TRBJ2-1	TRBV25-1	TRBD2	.	TGTGCCAGCAGTGGCGGGAGAGGAAGAAATGAGCAGTTCTTC	CASSGGRGRNEQFF
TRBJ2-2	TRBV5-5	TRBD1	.	TGTGCCAGCAGTCACACCGGGACAGTAAACACCGGGGAGCTGTTTTTT	CASSHTGTVNTGELFF
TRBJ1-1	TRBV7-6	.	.	TGTGCCAGCAGCTTAGACGAGAACACTGAAGCTTTCTTT	CASSLDENTEAFF
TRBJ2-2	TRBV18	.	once	TGTGCCAGCTCAATGGCAGGAGGGGAGCTGTTTTTT	CASSMAGGELFF
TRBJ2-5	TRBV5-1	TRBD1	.	TGCGCCAGCAGCAGGGGGCGCGAGACCCAGTACTTC	CASSRGRETQYF
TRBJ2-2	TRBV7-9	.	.	TGTGCCAGCAGCCCCCGTGAGCTGTTTTTT	CASSPRELFF
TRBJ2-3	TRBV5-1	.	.	TGCGCCAGCAGCCAGACCGGGAGCCCCAGGGATACGCAGTATTTT	CASSQTGSPRDTQYF
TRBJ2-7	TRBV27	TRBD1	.	TGTGCCAGCAGCAGGGGGCAAGGGGAGCAGTACTTC	CASSRGQGEQYF
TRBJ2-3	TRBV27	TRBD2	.	TGTGCCAGCCGATCAAGACTAGCGGGGGTCACAGATACGCAGTATTTT	CASRSRLAGVTDTQYF
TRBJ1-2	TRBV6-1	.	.	TGTGCCAGCAAGGGGGGGGGAGTTGACTATGGCTACACCTTC	CASKGGGVDYGYTF
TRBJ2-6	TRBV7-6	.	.	TGTGCCAGCAGCTCAAGAGGATTACCCTTGGGGGCCAACGTCCTGACTTTC	CASSSRGLPLGANVLTF
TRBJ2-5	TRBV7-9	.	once	TGTGCCAGCACCTTGGATCTCGAGACCCAGTACTTC	CASTLDLETQYF
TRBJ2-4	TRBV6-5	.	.	TGTGCCAGCAGTTACAGGGGACTAGCCAAAAACATTCAGTACTTC	CASSYRGLAKNIQYF
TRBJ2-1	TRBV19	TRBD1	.	TGTGCCAGTAGTATAGCTAGGAGGCGACAGGGACAGAGTACGGATGAGCAGTTCTTC	CASSIARRRQGQSTDEQFF
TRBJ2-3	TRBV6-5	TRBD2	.	TGTGCCAGCAGCCGAACTAGCGGGGGGGATTATACGCAGTATTTT	CASSRTSGGDYTQYF
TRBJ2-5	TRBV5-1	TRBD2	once	TGCGCCAGCAGCTTGGGACTAGCGGGGGGTGAGACCCAGTACTTC	CASSLGLAGGETQYF
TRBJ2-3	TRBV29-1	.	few	TGCAGCGTTGCTAGCACAGATACGCAGTATTTT	CSVASTDTQYF
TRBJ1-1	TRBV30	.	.	TGTGCCTGGAACCGGGGGTCGGCGAACACTGAAGCTTTCTTT	CAWNRGSANTEAFF
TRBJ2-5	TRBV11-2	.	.	TGTGCCAGCAGCCAATCCTTAGACGGGAGCCCTCCAAGGGCCCAGTACTTC	CASSQSLDGSPPRAQYF
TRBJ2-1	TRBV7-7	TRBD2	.	TGTGCCAGCAGCCTAGCGGGTAGATACAATGAGCAGTTCTTC	CASSLAGRYNEQFF
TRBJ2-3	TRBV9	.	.	TGTGCCAGCAGCGTAGGGGGGACAGATACGCAGTATTTT	CASSVGGTDTQYF